A few counts support the clone carrying this T cell receptor (beta chain). The CDR3 runs 12 residues. From germline, CDR1 is SEHNR and CDR2 FQNEAQ (reference sequence). The germline V and J ends were trimmed by 3 bases and 9 bases, with 11 bases remaining between them. The data stem from a study of response to subunit inactivated influenza vaccine. TCRdb re-derived calls from the RT-PCR reads in MiXCR, one entry per CDR3 protein. Altogether 300,000 to 350,000 distinct CDR3 sequences are present, about 20% being singletons, with the ten largest covering around 10%. The chain has TRBV7-9 and TRBJ1-2, with D tentatively TRBD1 (5 bases). This receptor was obtained from a man aged 50 to 69 who received an inactivated influenza vaccine. Sequenced here: PBMCs from blood, sampled about 20 months after vaccination. Written as DNA, the CDR3 is TGTGCCAGCAGCTTTGGGGACGTTAGCTACACCTTC. Translated: CASSFGDVSYTF.